The next 5 T cell receptor beta chains were all read from a single sample in a study of blood T cells in healthy people across ages. The second PCR ran roughly 7 to 12 cycles with a sample-barcoded 5' primer and J-beta primers. From the 5' RACE reads, TCRdb called clonotypes with MiXCR, one entry per CDR3 protein. The sample shows about 760,000 distinct CDR3 sequences, approximately 25% of them seen only once. These same data were also listed under a study on T cells of mothers and their children.

Sequenced input: blood. These receptors were collected from a boy under 18 in good health.

This chain's CDR3 is CASTSLAGEEQYF. The DNA of the CDR3 is TGTGCCAGCACCTCTCTAGCGGGAGAAGAGCAGTACTTC. The gene calls are TRBV3-1 and TRBJ2-5, with 10 bases that match TRBD2. The germline V gene encodes CDR1 LGHDT and CDR2 YNNKEL (reference sequence). V shed 7 bases, J shed 11 bases, and the junction held 10 bases outside the gene matches. The CDR3 extends over 13 amino acids.

This clonotype was seen ten or more times. The chain uses TRBV7-2 and TRBJ2-5; D might be TRBD2 (5 bases). The DNA matches TRBJ2-1 better at its end, which makes the J call doubtful. CDR3 size: 13 residues. From germline, CDR1 is SGHTA and CDR2 FQGNSA. CDR3 nucleotide sequence: TGTGCCAGCAGCTCCCCGGGTAGCGTGGAGCAGTTCTTC. It encodes CASSSPGSVEQFF.

The rearrangement joins TRBV9 to TRBJ2-3, with 9 bases matching TRBD2. Germline lookup yields CDR1 SGDLS and CDR2 YYNGEE. V gave up 3 bases and J gave up 2 bases; unmatched junction bases: 7. The CDR3 has 16 amino acids. DNA for the CDR3: TGTGCCAGCAGCGCTCGACTAGCGGCTAACACAGATACGCAGTATTTT. This gives the protein CASSARLAANTDTQYF.

The gene calls are TRBV29-1 and TRBJ2-7, with a possible D match to TRBD2 (6 bases). CDR1 is SQVTM, CDR2 ANQGSEA, per germline. Trimming cost V 4 bases and J 6 bases, with 10 bases left between them. The CDR3 is 11 amino acids. In DNA form, the CDR3 reads TGCAGCGTTGTTCTTAGCGGCGAGCAGTACTTC. This codes for CSVVLSGEQYF.

This rearrangement joins TRBV12-3 or TRBV12-4 to TRBJ1-1; D is unresolved. This CDR3 is built from 13 residues. Trimming cost V 6 bases and J 2 bases, with 10 bases left between them. CDR3 coding DNA: TGTGCCAGCAGCTTCGTAGGAAACACTGAAGCTTTCTTT. Translation: CASSFVGNTEAFF.